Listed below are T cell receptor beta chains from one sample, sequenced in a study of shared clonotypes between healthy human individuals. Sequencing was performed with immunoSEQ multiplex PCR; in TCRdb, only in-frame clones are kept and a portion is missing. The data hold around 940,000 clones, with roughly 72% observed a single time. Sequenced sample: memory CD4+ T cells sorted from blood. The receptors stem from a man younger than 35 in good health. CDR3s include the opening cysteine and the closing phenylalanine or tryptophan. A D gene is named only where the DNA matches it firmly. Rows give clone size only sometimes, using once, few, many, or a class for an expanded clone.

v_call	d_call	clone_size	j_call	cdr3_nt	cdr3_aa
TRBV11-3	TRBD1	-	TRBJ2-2	TGTGCCAGCAGGGGACAGCCGAACACCGGGGAGCTGTTTTTT	CASRGQPNTGELFF
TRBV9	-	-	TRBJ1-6	TGTGCCAGCAGCGTCCAACTGGTGAATTCACCCCTCCACTTT	CASSVQLVNSPLHF
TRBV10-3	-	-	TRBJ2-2	TGTGCCAGCGAAGCCACAACCACCGGGGAGCTGTTTTTT	CASEATTTGELFF
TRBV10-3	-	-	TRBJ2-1	TGTGCCATCAGTGAATTCCAAGGCAATGAGCAGTTCTTC	CAISEFQGNEQFF
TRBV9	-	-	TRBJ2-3	TGTGCCAGCAGCTCCGGGGCGGGGAATACGCAGTATTTT	CASSSGAGNTQYF
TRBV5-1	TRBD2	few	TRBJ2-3	TGCGCCAGCAGCCAACGGACTAGCGGGCGCACAGATACGCAGTATTTT	CASSQRTSGRTDTQYF
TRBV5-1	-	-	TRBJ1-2	TGCGCCAGCAGCTTGGCCTACGAGTCTGGCTACACCTTC	CASSLAYESGYTF
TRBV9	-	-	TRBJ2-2	TGTGCCAGCAAGGGTACGAACACCGGGGAGCTGTTTTTT	CASKGTNTGELFF
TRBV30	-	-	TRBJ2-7	TGTGCCTGGAGCCGGATGGCCTACGAGCAGTACTTC	CAWSRMAYEQYF
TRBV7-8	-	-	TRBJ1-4	TGTGCCAGCAGCGCTCGGGGAGAAAAACTGTTTTTT	CASSARGEKLFF
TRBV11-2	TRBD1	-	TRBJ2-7	TGTGCCAGCAGCAGACAGGGGGCTGGTTACGAGCAGTACTTC	CASSRQGAGYEQYF
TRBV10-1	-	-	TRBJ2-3	TGCGCCACCGGGACTAGCACAGATACGCAGTATTTT	CATGTSTDTQYF
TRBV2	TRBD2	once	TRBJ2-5	TGTGCCAGCAGTCTTGGACTAGCGGGAGGGCGCGAGACCCAGTACTTC	CASSLGLAGGRETQYF
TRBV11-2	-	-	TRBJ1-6	TGTGCCAGCAGCTCAGGGGTCGCTAATTCACCCCACCACTTT	CASSSGVANSPHHF
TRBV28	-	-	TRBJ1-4	TGTGCCAGCAGTTTACGGGGCGGGGAAAAACTGTTTTTT	CASSLRGGEKLFF
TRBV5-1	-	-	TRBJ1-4	TGCGCCAGCAGCTTGGAGTCGAGGAATGAAAAACTGTTTTTT	CASSLESRNEKLFF
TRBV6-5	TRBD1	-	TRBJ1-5	TGTGCCAGCAGGCCTGGACAGGGAGGGAATCAGCCCCAGCATTTT	CASRPGQGGNQPQHF
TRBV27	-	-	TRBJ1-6	TGTGCCAGCAGTTTAAACCTTCTCTCACCCCTCCACTTT	CASSLNLLSPLHF
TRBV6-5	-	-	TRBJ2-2	TGTGCCAGCAGCAAAACATGGGCCGGGGAGCTGTTTTTT	CASSKTWAGELFF
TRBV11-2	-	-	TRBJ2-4	TGTGCCAGCAGCATCACCCCGAACATTCAGTACTTC	CASSITPNIQYF
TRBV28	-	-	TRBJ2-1	TGTGCCAGCAGTTTAAGATGGGGCAATGAGCAGTTCTTC	CASSLRWGNEQFF
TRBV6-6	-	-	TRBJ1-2	TGTGCCAGCAGCCCCACGGGAGACACCGGAGGCTACACCTTC	CASSPTGDTGGYTF
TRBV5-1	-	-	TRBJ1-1	TGCGCCAGCTCCTCTTCGGGGATTCAGGAAGCTTTCTTT	CASSSSGIQEAFF
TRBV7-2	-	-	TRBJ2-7	TGTGCCAGCAGCTTAGCGGAAGAACCCCTTTACGAGCAGTACTTC	CASSLAEEPLYEQYF
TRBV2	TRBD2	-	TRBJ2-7	TGTGCCAGCAGTGAGACTAGCGGGGGTTTGTACGAGCAGTACTTC	CASSETSGGLYEQYF
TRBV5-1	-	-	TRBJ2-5	TGCGCCAGCAGCTCGGACTGGGGGGCTCAAGAGACCCAGTACTTC	CASSSDWGAQETQYF
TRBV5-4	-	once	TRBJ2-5	TGTGCCAGCAGCTTACTCGGCAGGGAAGAGACCCAGTACTTC	CASSLLGREETQYF
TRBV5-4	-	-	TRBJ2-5	TGTGCCAGCAGTCGGGACCGAGAGACCCAGTACTTC	CASSRDRETQYF
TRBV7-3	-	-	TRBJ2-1	TGTGCCAGCAGCTTAATACTTCCCAAGCAGTTCTTC	CASSLILPKQFF
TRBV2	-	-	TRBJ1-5	TGTGCCAGCAGTGTTGAGGGTAGCAATCAGCCCCAGCATTTT	CASSVEGSNQPQHF
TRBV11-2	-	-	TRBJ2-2	TGTGCCAGCAGCCCCCCTACGTTCGGGGAGCTGTTTTTT	CASSPPTFGELFF
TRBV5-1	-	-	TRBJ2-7	TGCGCCAGCAGATCGTTAGGCGGGGACGACTACGAGCAGTACTTC	CASRSLGGDDYEQYF
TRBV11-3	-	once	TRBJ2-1	TGTGCCAGCAGCTTGTTAGGACACGACGGTGAGCAGTTCTTC	CASSLLGHDGEQFF
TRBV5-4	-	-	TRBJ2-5	TGTGCCAGCAGCTCCAAAGGGGGGGCAGAGACCCAGTACTTC	CASSSKGGAETQYF
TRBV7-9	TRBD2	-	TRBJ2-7	TGTGCCAGCAGCCACCCTAGCGGGGGGAACCTCGAGCAGTACTTC	CASSHPSGGNLEQYF
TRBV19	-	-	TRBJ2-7	TGTGCCAGTAGAGCCCAGCGGTATTTAACCTACGAGCAGTACTTC	CASRAQRYLTYEQYF
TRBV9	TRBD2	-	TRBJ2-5	TGTGCCAGCAGCCCTCGTAGCGGGAGTAGTGAGACCCAGTACTTC	CASSPRSGSSETQYF
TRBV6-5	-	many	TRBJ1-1	TGTGCCAGCAGTTATAGTGAAGGTTTTGGAACTGAAGCTTTCTTT	CASSYSEGFGTEAFF
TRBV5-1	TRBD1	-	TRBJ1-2	TGCGCCAGCAGCCCGGGACAGGGGCTAGCCTACTATGGCTACACCTTC	CASSPGQGLAYYGYTF
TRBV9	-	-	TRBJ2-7	TGTGCCAGCAGCCCCCGGGACTTTGAAGGGGACGAGCAGTACTTC	CASSPRDFEGDEQYF